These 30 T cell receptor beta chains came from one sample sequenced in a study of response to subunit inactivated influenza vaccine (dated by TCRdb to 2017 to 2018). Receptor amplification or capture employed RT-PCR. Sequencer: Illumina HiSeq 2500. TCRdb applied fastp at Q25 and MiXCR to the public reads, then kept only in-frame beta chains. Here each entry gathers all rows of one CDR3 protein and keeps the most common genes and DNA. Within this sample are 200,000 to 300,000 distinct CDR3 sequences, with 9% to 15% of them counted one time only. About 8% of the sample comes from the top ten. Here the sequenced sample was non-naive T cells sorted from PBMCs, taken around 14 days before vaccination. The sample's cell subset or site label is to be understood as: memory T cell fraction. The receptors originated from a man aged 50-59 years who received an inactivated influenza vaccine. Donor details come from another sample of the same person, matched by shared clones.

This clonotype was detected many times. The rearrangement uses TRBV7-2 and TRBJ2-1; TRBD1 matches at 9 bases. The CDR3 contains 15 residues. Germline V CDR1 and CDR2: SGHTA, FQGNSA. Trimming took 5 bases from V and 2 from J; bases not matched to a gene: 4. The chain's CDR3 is CASSDGTGTYNEQFF. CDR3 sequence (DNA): TGTGCCAGCAGCGACGGGACAGGGACCTACAATGAGCAGTTCTTC.

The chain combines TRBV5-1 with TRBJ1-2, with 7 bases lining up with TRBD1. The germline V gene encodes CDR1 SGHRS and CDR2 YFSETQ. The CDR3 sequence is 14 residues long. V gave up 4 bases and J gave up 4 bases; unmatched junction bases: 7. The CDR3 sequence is CASSIDQGGYGYTF. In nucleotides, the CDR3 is TGCGCCAGCAGCATAGACCAGGGGGGCTATGGCTACACCTTC.

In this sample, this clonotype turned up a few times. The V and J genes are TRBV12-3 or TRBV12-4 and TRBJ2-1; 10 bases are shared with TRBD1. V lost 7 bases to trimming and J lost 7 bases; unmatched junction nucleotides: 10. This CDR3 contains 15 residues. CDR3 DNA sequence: TGTGCCAGCACCGACGGGACAGGGGCTCGTAATGAGCAGTTCTTC. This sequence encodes CASTDGTGARNEQFF.

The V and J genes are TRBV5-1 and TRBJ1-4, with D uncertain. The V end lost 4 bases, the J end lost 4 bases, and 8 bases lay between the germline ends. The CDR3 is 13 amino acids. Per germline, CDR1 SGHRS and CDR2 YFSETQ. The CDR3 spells CASSINYNEKLFF. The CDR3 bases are TGCGCCAGCAGCATCAATTATAATGAAAAACTGTTTTTT. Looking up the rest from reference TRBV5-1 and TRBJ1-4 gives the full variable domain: KAGVTQTPRYLIKTRGQQVTLSCSPISGHRSVSWYQQTPGQGLQFLFEYFSETQRNKGNFPGRFSGRQFSNSRSEMNVSTLELGDSALYLCASSINYNEKLFFGSGTQLSVL.

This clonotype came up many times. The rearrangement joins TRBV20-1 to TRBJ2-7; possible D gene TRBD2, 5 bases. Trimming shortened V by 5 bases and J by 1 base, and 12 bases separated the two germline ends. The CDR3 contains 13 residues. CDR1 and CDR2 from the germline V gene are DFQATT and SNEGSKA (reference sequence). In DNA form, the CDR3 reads TGCAGTGCTCCAACTAGGCTTTCCTACGAGCAGTACTTC. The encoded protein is CSAPTRLSYEQYF.

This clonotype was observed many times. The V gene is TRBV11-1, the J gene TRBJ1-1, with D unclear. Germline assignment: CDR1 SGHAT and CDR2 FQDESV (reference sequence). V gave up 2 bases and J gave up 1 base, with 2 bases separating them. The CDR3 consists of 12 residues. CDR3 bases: TGTGCCAGCAGCTTACAGAACACTGAAGCTTTCTTT. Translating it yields CASSLQNTEAFF. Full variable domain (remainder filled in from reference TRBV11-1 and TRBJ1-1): EAEVAQSPRYKITEKSQAVAFWCDPISGHATLYWYRQILGQGPELLVQFQDESVVDDSQLPKDRFSAERLKGVDSTLKIQPAELGDSAMYLCASSLQNTEAFFGQGTRLTVV.

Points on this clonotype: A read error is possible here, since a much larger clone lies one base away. The CDR3 is CSSRVAGVTEAFF. CDR3 coding DNA: TGCAGTTCTAGAGTGGCAGGGGTAACTGAAGCTTTCTTT. V is TRBV20-1 and J is TRBJ1-1, with a possible D match to TRBD1 (6 bases). CDR3 size: 13 residues. From germline, CDR1 is DFQATT and CDR2 SNEGSKA (reference sequence).

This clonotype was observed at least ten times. The CDR3 DNA reads as TGTGCCATCTGTTTCGGGCCTGTCGGCGGGAGGATACCCTACAATGAGCAGTTCTTC. Its translation: CAICFGPVGGRIPYNEQFF. V is TRBV2 and J is TRBJ2-1; 8 bases agree with TRBD2. CDR1 is SNHLY and CDR2 is FYNNEI in the germline V gene. The J segment lost 2 bases and the V segment lost 10 bases, leaving 22 bases of the junction unmatched. The CDR3 consists of 19 residues.

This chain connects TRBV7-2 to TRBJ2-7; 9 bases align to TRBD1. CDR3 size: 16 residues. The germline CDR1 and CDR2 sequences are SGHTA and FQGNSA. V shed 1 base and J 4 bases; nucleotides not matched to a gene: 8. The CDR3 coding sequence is TGTGCCAGCAGCTTAGTATTTACAGGGGGCGGATACGAGCAGTACTTC. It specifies CASSLVFTGGGYEQYF.

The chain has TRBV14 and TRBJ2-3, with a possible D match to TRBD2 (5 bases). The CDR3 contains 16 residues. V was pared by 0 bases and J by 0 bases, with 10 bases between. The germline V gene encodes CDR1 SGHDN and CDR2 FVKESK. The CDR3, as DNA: TGTGCCAGCAGCCAAGATTGGTGGACTAGCACAGATACGCAGTATTTT. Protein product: CASSQDWWTSTDTQYF. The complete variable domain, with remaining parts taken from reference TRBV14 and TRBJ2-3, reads EAGVTQFPSHSVIEKGQTVTLRCDPISGHDNLYWYRRVMGKEIKFLLHFVKESKQDESGMPNNRFLAERTGGTYSTLKVQPAELEDSGVYFCASSQDWWTSTDTQYFGPGTRLTVL.

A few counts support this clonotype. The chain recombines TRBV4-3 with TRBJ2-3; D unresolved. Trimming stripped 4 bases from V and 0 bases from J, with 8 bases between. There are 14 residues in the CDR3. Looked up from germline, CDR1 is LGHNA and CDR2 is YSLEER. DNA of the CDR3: TGCGCCAGCAGCCCGGAGCAGAGCACAGATACGCAGTATTTT. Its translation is CASSPEQSTDTQYF.

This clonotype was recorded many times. Written as DNA, the CDR3 is TGTGCCAGCAGCTTAGGACTAGCGGGGGTAGAGACCCAGTACTTC. Translation: CASSLGLAGVETQYF. The chain recombines TRBV7-2 with TRBJ2-5; 12 bases match TRBD2. The germline V gene has CDR1 SGHTA and CDR2 FQGNSA. Trimming at V came to 1 base and at J to 4 bases, leaving 1 base not matched to a gene. This CDR3 contains 15 residues.

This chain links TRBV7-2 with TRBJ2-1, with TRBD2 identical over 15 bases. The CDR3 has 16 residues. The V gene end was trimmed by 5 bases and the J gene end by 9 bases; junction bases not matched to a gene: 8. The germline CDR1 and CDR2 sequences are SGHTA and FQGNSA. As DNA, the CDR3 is TGTGCCAGCAGCGTAGGACTAGCGGGGGGGCTTAGTGAGCAGTTCTTC. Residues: CASSVGLAGGLSEQFF.

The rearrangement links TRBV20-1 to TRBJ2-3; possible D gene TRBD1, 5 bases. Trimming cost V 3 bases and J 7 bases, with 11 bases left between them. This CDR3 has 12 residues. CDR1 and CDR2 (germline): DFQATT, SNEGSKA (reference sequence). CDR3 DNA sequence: TGCAGTGCTAGTGTGGGGCACTATACGCAGTATTTT. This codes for CSASVGHYTQYF.

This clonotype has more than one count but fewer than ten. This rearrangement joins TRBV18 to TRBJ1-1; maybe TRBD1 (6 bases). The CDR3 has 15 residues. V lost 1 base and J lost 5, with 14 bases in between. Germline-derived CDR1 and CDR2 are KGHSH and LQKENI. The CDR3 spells CASSPLTGSSTEAFF. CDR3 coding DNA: TGTGCCAGCTCACCACTTACAGGGTCGTCGACTGAAGCTTTCTTT.

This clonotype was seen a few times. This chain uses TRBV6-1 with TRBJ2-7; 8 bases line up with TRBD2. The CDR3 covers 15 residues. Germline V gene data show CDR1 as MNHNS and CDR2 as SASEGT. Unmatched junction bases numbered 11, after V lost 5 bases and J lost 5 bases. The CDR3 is CASSLGAGAYDEQYF. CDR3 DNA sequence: TGTGCCAGCAGTCTGGGAGCGGGAGCTTACGACGAGCAGTACTTC.

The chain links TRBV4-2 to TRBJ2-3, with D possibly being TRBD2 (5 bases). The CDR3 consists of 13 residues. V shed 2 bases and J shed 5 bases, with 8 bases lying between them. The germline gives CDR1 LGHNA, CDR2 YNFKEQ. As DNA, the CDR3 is TGTGCCAGCAGCCAATCTGGGAGAGATACGCAGTATTTT. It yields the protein CASSQSGRDTQYF.

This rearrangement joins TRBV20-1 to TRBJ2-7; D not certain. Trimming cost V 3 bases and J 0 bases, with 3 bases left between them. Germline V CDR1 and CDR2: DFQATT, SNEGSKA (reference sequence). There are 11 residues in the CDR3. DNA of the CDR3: TGCAGTGCTAGCGGCTCCTACGAGCAGTACTTC. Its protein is CSASGSYEQYF.

The CDR3 nucleotides are TGTGCCAGCAGCCCGGGGTTAAGGTCAAGGGGAACCTACGAGCAGTACTTC. The encoded protein is CASSPGLRSRGTYEQYF. This chain uses TRBV11-2 with TRBJ2-7; TRBD1 or TRBD2 may be the D gene (5 bases each). The CDR3 consists of 17 residues. The ends were cut back, 5 bases at V and 2 bases at J, with 22 bases in the middle. Germline-derived CDR1 and CDR2 are SGHAT and FQNNGV. Based on the CDR3 plus reference TRBV11-2 and TRBJ2-7, the full variable domain is EAGVAQSPRYKIIEKRQSVAFWCNPISGHATLYWYQQILGQGPKLLIQFQNNGVVDDSQLPKDRFSAERLKGVDSTLKIQPAKLEDSAVYLCASSPGLRSRGTYEQYFGPGTRLTVT.

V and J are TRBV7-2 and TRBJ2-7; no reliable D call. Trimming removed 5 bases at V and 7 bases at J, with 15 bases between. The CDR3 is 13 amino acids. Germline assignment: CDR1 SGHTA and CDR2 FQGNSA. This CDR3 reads CASSRRTDWEQYF. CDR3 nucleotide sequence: TGTGCCAGCAGCCGCCGGACGGATTGGGAGCAGTACTTC. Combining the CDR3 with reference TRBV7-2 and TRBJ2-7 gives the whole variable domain GAGVSQSPSNKVTEKGKDVELRCDPISGHTALYWYRQSLGQGLEFLIYFQGNSAPDKSGLPSDRFSAERTGGSVSTLTIQRTQQEDSAVYLCASSRRTDWEQYFGPGTRLTVT.

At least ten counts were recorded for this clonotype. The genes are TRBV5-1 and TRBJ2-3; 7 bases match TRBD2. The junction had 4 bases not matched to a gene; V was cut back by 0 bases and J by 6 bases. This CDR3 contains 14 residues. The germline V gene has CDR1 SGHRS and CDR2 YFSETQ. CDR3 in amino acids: CASSLGLAADTQYF. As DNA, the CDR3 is TGCGCCAGCAGCTTGGGACTAGCAGCGGATACGCAGTATTTT.

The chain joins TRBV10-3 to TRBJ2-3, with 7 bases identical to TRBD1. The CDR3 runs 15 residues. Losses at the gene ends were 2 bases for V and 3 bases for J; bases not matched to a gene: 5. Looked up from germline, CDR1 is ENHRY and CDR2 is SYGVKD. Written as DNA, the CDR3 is TGTGCCATCAGTGAGAACGGACAGGTAACAGATACGCAGTATTTT. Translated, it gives CAISENGQVTDTQYF.

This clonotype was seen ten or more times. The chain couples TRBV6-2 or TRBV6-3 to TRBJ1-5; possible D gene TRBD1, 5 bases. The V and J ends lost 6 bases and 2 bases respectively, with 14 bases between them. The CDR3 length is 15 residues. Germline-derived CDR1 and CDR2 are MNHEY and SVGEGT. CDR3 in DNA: TGTGCCAGCAGCCTGGAGGGAGGGGGCAATCAGCCCCAGCATTTT. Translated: CASSLEGGGNQPQHF.

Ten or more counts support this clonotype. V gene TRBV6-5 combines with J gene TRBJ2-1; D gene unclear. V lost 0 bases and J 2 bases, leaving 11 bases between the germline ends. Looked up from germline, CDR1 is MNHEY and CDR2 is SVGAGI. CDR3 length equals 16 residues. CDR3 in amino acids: CASSYSKVAPYNEQFF. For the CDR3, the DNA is TGTGCCAGCAGTTACTCGAAGGTGGCGCCCTACAATGAGCAGTTCTTC.

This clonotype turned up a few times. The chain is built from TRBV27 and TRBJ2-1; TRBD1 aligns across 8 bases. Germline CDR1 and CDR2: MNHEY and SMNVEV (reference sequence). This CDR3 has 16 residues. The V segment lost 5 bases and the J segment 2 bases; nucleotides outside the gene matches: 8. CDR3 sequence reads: CASSPKTGVPYNEQFF. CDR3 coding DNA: TGTGCCAGCAGTCCCAAGACAGGGGTCCCCTACAATGAGCAGTTCTTC.

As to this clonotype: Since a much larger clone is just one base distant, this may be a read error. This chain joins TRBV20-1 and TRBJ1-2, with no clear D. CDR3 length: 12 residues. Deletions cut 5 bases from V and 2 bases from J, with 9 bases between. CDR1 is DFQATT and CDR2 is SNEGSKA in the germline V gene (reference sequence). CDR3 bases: TGCAGTGCTGGGTCCAGAAACTATGGCTACACCTTC. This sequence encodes CSAGSRNYGYTF.

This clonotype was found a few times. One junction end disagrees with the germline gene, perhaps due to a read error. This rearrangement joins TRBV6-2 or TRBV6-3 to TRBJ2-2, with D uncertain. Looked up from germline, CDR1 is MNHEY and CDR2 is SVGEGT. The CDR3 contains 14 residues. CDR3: CASRPTAFTAELFF. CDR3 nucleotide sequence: TGTGCCAGCAGGCCCACAGCATTCACCGCGGAGCTGTTTTTT.

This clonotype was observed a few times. The CDR3 loop reads CASSPGLAPYNEQFF. CDR3 sequence (DNA): TGTGCCAGCAGCCCGGGACTAGCGCCGTACAATGAGCAGTTCTTC. The gene calls are TRBV12-3 or TRBV12-4 and TRBJ2-1, with 10 bases that match TRBD2. The CDR3 length is 15 residues. Germline trimming cut 6 bases from V and 4 bases from J; bases unmatched to any gene: 6.

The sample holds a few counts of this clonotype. The CDR3 sequence: CASSPTRRANNEQFF. Written as DNA, the CDR3 is TGTGCCAGCAGCCCGACCAGGAGAGCCAACAATGAGCAGTTCTTC. This chain connects TRBV7-2 to TRBJ2-1; D unclear. This CDR3 is built from 15 residues. Trimming cost V 5 bases and J 5 bases, with 16 bases left between them. The germline V gene has CDR1 SGHTA and CDR2 FQGNSA.

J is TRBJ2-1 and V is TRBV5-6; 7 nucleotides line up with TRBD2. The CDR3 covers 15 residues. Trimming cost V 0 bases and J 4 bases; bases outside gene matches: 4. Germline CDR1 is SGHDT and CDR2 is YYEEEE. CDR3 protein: CASSLGGLPYNEQFF. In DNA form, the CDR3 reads TGTGCCAGCAGCTTGGGGGGACTACCGTACAATGAGCAGTTCTTC.